This T cell receptor beta chain was identified during a study of long-term antiretroviral therapy in people with HIV. On the study more broadly: Earliest sampling preceded the 2015 immediate-ART recommendation by about a decade. General study findings and limits: Pre-ART expanded clones dominated the repertoire at every time point. Collection spanned 2004 to 2017; ART regimens may be less effective than current ones.

An immunoSEQ assay, version v3.0, was performed at survey level. Sequencing efforts were directed toward about 40,000-50,000 T-cell genomes per sample. Method: immunoSEQ multiplex PCR; TCRdb's copy keeps in-frame clones and lacks some. The table includes approximately 35,000 clones, 78% detected once. About this clone: Its antigen is not identified.

This specimen was unsorted PBMCs, taken 3.1 years after starting antiretroviral therapy. This TCR came from a woman aged 45-65 years with HIV.

Here the CDR3 reads CASSLAQLNQPQHF. The CDR3 nucleotides read TGTGCCAGCAGTTTGGCACAGCTCAATCAGCCCCAGCATTTT. This chain links TRBV28 with TRBJ1-5; the D is unclear. Trimming took 3 bases from V and 3 from J, leaving 9 bases between them. Germline V gene lookup returns CDR1 MDHEN and CDR2 SYDVKM. The CDR3 has 14 amino acids. Based on the CDR3 plus reference TRBV28 and TRBJ1-5, the full variable domain is DVKVTQSSRYLVKRTGEKVFLECVQDMDHENMFWYRQDPGLGLRLIYFSYDVKMKEKGDIPEGYSVSREKKERFSLILESASTNQTSMYLCASSLAQLNQPQHFGDGTRLSIL.